This T cell receptor beta chain was sequenced for a study of shared clonotypes between healthy human individuals. Study context: Per-donor plates numbered three CD4 naive, three CD4 memory, two CD8 naive and one CD8 memory. Study results and caveats: Non-shared clonotypes had lower generation probabilities than those shared by all four donors. Represented diversity (both genetic and exposure-history) was limited by the small number of donors.

Comments on this clone: The antigen remains undetermined.

Sequenced by immunoSEQ multiplex PCR; TCRdb stores in-frame clones only, minus some. The data contain roughly 1,500,000 clones, about 98% of them singletons. Donors had no recently reported acute infections or vaccinations and were HIV-negative. The CDR3 contains 15 residues. V lost 6 bases, J lost 5 bases, and 16 bases lay in between. From germline, CDR1 is MNHEY and CDR2 SMNVEV (reference sequence). Sequencing was done on a sample of naive CD4+ T cells sorted from blood. Subset denoted: CD45RA+ positively selected. The receptor's source is a man younger than 45 in good health. This chain connects TRBV27 to TRBJ1-4; perhaps TRBD1 as D (6 bases). CDR3 sequence reads: CASRRTGQTNEKLFF. Written as DNA, the CDR3 is TGTGCCAGCAGACGCACCGGACAGACAAATGAAAAACTGTTTTTT.